The T cell receptor beta chain described here comes from a study of Ad26.COV2.S vaccination and SARS-CoV-2 variants. General study results and limits: Breadth, reportedly substantial, characterized the spike-specific CD8+ and CD4+ T cell responses after vaccination. Total T cell responses, in the TCR breadth and depth analyses, may have been underestimated.

Treatment given: roughly 18 received Ad26.COV2.S at low or high dose, single or two shots; several received placebo; per-sample allocation not given. Day 63 following the first vaccine or placebo injection was when the samples were taken. A Boston adult aged 18-55 years was the donor. The study used a vaccine consisting of an Ad26 vector that expressed Wuhan-strain SARS-CoV-2 spike. The table lists this clone with a count of one. Its antigen remains unknown. Additional DNA sequences in this sample encode the identical CDR3. This CDR3 region has 16 residues. Germline loops: CDR1 SGHRS, CDR2 YFSETQ. V was pared by 0 bases and J by 0 bases, with 1 base of the junction left unmatched. Method: immunoSEQ multiplex PCR; TCRdb's copy keeps in-frame clones and lacks some. The repertoire has roughly 700,000 clones, 80% to 90% of them found once; the top ten carry over 1.3%.

The chain couples TRBV5-1 to TRBJ2-5, with TRBD2 matching 11 bases. This receptor was obtained from a person between 18 and 60 years old who received the Ad26.COV2.S COVID-19 vaccine or a placebo. This specimen consisted of peripheral blood, obtained in a trial of Ad26.COV2.S vaccine versus placebo. DNA for the CDR3: TGCGCCAGCAGCTTGGGACTAGCGGGAAACCAAGAGACCCAGTACTTC. This translates into CASSLGLAGNQETQYF.